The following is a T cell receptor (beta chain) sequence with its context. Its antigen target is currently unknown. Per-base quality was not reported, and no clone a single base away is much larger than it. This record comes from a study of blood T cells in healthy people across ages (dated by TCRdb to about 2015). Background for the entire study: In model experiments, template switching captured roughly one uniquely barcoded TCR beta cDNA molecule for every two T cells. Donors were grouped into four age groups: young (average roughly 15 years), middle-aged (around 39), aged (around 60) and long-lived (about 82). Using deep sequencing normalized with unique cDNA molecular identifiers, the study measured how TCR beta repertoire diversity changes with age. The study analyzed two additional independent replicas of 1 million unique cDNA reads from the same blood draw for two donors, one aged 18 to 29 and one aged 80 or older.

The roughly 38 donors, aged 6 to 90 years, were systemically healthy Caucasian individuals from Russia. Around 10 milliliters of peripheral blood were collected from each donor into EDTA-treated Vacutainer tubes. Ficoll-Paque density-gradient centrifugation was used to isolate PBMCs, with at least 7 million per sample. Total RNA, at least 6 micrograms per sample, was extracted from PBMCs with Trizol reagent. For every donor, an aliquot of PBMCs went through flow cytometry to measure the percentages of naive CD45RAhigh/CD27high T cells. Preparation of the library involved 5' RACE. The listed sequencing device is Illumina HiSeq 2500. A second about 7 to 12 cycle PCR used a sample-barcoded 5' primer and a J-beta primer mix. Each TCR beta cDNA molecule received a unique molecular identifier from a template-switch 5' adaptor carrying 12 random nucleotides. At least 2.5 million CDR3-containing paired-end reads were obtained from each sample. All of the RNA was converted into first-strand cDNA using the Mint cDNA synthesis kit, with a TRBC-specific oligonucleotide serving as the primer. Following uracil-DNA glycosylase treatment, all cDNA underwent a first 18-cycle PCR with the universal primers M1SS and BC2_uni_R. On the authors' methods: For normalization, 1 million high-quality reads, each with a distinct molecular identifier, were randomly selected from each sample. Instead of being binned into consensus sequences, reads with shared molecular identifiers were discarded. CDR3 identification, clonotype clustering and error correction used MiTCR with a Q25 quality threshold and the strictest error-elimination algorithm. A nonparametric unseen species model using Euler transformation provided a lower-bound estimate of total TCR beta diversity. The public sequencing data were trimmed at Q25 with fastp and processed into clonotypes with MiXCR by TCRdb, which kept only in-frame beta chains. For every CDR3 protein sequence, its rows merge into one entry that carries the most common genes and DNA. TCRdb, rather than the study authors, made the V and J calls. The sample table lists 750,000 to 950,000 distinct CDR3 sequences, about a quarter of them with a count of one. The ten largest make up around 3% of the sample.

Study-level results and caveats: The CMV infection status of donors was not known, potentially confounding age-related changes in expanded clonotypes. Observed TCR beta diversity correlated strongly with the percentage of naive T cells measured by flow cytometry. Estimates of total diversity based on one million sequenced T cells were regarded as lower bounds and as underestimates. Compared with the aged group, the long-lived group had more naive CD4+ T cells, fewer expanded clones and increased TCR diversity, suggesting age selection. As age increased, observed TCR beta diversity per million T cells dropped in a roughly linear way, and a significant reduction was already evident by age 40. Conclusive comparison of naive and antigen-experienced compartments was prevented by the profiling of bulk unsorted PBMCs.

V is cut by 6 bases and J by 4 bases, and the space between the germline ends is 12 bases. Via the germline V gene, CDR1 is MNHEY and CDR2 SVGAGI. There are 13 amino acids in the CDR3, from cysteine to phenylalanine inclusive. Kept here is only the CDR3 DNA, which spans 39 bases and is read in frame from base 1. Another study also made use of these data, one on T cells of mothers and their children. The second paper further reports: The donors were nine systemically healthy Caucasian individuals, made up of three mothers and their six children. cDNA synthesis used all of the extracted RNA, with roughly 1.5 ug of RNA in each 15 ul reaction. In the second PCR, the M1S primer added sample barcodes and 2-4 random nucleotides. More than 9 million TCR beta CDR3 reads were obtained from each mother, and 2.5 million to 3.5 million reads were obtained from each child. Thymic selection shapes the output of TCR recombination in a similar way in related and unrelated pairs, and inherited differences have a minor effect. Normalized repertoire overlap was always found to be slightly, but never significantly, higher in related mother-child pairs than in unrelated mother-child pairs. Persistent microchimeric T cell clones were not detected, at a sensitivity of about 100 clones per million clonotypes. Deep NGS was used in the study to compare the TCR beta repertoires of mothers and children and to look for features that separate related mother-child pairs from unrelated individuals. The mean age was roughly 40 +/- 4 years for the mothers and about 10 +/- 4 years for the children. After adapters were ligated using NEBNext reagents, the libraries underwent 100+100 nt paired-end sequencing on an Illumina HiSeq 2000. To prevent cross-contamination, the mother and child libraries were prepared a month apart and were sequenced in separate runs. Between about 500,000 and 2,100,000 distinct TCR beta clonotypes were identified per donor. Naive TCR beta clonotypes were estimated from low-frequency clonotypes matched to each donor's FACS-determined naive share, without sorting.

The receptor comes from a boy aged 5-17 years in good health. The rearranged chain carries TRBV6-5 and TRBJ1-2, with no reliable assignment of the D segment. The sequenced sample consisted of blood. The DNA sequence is TGTGCCAGCAGCCTTGCTAAGCCCTATGGCTACACCTTC. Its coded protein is CASSLAKPYGYTF.